The 2 T cell receptor beta chains below were found in one sample sequenced in a study of T cell repertoires in aging, cancer and after chemotherapy. TRB rearrangements spanning V, D and J were amplified using mixed TRB-A/B primers. MiXCR, applied by TCRdb to the multiplex PCR reads, yields one record per CDR3 protein. The sample lists 1,200 to 1,500 distinct CDR3 sequences; 45% to 50% were seen once. The template was genomic DNA from peripheral blood, not RNA. The sample consisted of blood. All receptors derive from a human donor with a blood cancer.

This clonotype is categorized as medium-sized. V usage is TRBV14 and J usage is TRBJ1-6; D remains ambiguous. Germline V gene lookup returns CDR1 SGHDN and CDR2 FVKESK. The CDR3 sequence is 13 residues long. The V end was cut by 5 bases, the J end by 9 bases, with 11 bases between. The CDR3 spells CASSGGRASPLHF. In DNA form, the CDR3 reads TGTGCCAGCAGCGGAGGGAGGGCTTCACCCCTCCACTTT.

This chain connects TRBV5-4 to TRBJ1-2; TRBD1 might be the D (5 bases). The CDR3 is 13 amino acids. The germline gives CDR1 SGHNT, CDR2 YYREEE (reference sequence). V dropped 4 bases and J dropped 8 bases, with 15 bases sitting between them. DNA for the CDR3: TGTGCCAGCAGCCTCCCAGGGTATCGGGGCTACACCTTC. Translating gives CASSLPGYRGYTF.